This T cell receptor (beta chain) comes out of a study of blood T cell repertoires in COVID-19 (TCRdb year 2020). Context from the whole study: The collaborator samples originated in the United States, Italy and Spain and spanned the acute and convalescent phases of COVID-19. The prospective study material was composed of cDNA or gDNA derived from T cells, B-cell-depleted T cells, or PBMCs. The dataset comprised deeply sampled blood TCRbeta repertoires from subjects exposed to, actively infected with, or recovered from COVID-19. The repertoires were released in a freely available public database meant as a resource for research on the immune response to SARS-CoV-2. The samples were drawn from two sources: the first 160 participants of the ongoing ImmuneRACE study, and 1,254 subjects contributed by 6 global collaborators. Sample metadata almost always included a de-identified subject ID, COVID-19 status, age in years and sex. Where available, HLA class I and class II types were taken from metadata supplied by the sample provider and were not determined by assay-based typing.

The immunoSEQ Assay, a bias-controlled multiplex PCR, was used to amplify TCRbeta CDR3 regions from genomic DNA. The paper's processing steps were these. The number of nucleated cells in each sample was estimated from the amplification of reference gene primers within the assay. Sequence reads were collapsed and filtered to measure the absolute abundance of every unique TCRbeta CDR3 rearrangement. For each sample, productive Simpson clonality was calculated by taking the square root of Simpson's diversity index across productive rearrangements. The table was pulled from immuneACCESS by TCRdb, which kept in-frame rearrangements only. Such tables lose some clones; where checked, under half of the loss comes from unresolved V genes, and the rest has no known cause. V, J and clone size were drawn from that table, and D and trimming were deduced from the DNA. The sample table holds hundreds of thousands of clones, of which less than 90% were seen once. In total, the top ten clones hold under 8.5% of the sample.

For this clone: Its antigen is still unknown. The record has no base qualities; no much larger clone is one base away.

CDR1 and CDR2 (MNHEY, SVGAGI) derive from the germline V gene. V is reduced by 8 bases and J by 6 bases, leaving a spacing of 13 bases between them. Its CDR3 holds 12 amino acids, cysteine through phenylalanine. The retained sequence is limited to the CDR3, 36 bases, with the frame set at the first base. Study-wide findings and limitations: The quantity of clinical and demographic metadata differed by source and by participant and was supplied without curation.

One collaborating source in Seattle enrolled patients while the patients were actively infected and followed the patients over time throughout the course of disease. The collaborating institutions used their own protocols to collect whole blood in K2EDTA tubes. For TCRbeta analysis, collaborator samples were shipped as frozen whole blood, as isolated PBMCs, or as DNA extracted from either sample type. This sequence originates from a woman aged 45-65 years with COVID-19, enrolled during active disease. The sequencing input was peripheral blood. The rearrangement combines TRBV6-5 with TRBJ1-2; D gene: possibly TRBD1, on 6 matching bases. The DNA sequence is as follows: TGTGCCAGCCCTGGGACATCCAATGGCTACACCTTC. It translates as CASPGTSNGYTF.